Shown below are 25 T cell receptor beta chains from a single sample sequenced in a study of CD8+CD57+ T cells in acquired aplastic anemia (dated by TCRdb to between 2018 and 2020). Study-wide findings and limitations: In patients, diversity was lower in CD8+CD57+ cells than in the total CD4+ and CD8+ cell pools.

Expansion of CD8+CD57+ cells had been shown by flow cytometry in the patients chosen for sequencing. No cognate antigen is known for these TCRs. Sequencing was performed on an Illumina HiSeq 2000. Genomic DNA served as template for TCR beta VDJ combination and CDR3 sequence profiling. Clones were called with MiXCR by TCRdb after fastp trimmed the public reads at Q25, and only in-frame beta chains were retained. CDR3 protein duplicates are merged, each entry listing the most common genes and DNA. The sample profile shows 15,000 to 25,000 distinct CDR3 sequences; approximately 39% of them were found once. The top ten clonotypes cover around 87% of the sample. Sequenced material: CD8+CD57+ T cells sorted from PBMCs. The sample's cell subset or site label, decoded: bead-enriched CD8+CD57+ effector memory T cells from SAA patients. The source of these receptors is a human donor with aplastic anemia.

This clonotype was seen at least ten times. CDR3 sequence: CASSFYGGNYNEQFF. The CDR3 bases are TGTGCCAGCAGCTTTTACGGGGGAAACTACAATGAGCAGTTCTTC. The V call is TRBV7-9, the J call TRBJ2-1, with a tentative D call TRBD2 (6 bases). Germline values: CDR1 SEHNR, CDR2 FQNEAQ (reference sequence). The CDR3 is 15 residues long. V lost 3 bases to trimming and J lost 3 bases, with 12 bases between them. Together with reference TRBV7-9 and TRBJ2-1, the CDR3 gives the full variable domain: DTGVSQNPRHKITKRGQNVTFRCDPISEHNRLYWYRQTLGQGPEFLTYFQNEAQLEKSRLLSDRFSAERPKGSFSTLEIQRTEQGDSAMYLCASSFYGGNYNEQFFGPGTRLTVL.

This clonotype was seen a few times. CDR3: CASSLYGVIGRGREAYEQYF. CDR3 in DNA: TGCGCCAGCAGCTTGTATGGTGTAATCGGAAGGGGGCGGGAGGCCTACGAGCAGTACTTC. This chain links TRBV5-1 with TRBJ2-7; D may be TRBD2 (8 bases). The CDR3 has 20 residues. Trimming removed 1 base from V and 2 bases from J, with 28 bases in between. Germline CDR1 is SGHRS and CDR2 is YFSETQ.

The chain carries TRBV10-2 and TRBJ2-7; D possibly corresponds to TRBD1 (5 bases). This CDR3 is 14 amino acids long. V was cut by 0 bases and J by 1 base, with 7 bases left in between. Looked up from germline, CDR1 is WSHSY and CDR2 is SAAADI. The CDR3 DNA sequence: TGCGCCAGCAGTGAGTCGACAGTATCCTACGAGCAGTACGTC. Its translation is CASSESTVSYEQYV.

This clonotype was seen more than once but under ten times. The rearrangement joins TRBV20-1 to TRBJ1-2; unclear D gene. This CDR3 has 10 amino acids. CDR1 and CDR2 (germline): DFQATT, SNEGSKA (reference sequence). Trimming removed 2 bases at V and 2 bases at J, with 0 bases between. For the CDR3, the DNA is TGCAGTGCTAGAAACTATGGCTACACCTTC. As protein: CSARNYGYTF.

CDR3 loop: CASSVTSGGEQYF. DNA for the CDR3: TGTGCCAGCAGTGTAACTTCGGGGGGCGAGCAGTACTTC. The rearrangement joins TRBV6-4 to TRBJ2-7, with 7 bases identical to TRBD2. Trimming at V came to 4 bases and at J to 6 bases, leaving 6 bases not matched to a gene. Germline V gene lookup returns CDR1 MRHNA and CDR2 SNTAGT. The CDR3 is 13 residues long.

This clonotype was recorded at least ten times. The chain couples TRBV2 to TRBJ1-1; D not certain. Trimming shortened V by 7 bases and J by 5 bases, and 8 bases separated the two germline ends. The germline CDR1 and CDR2 sequences are SNHLY and FYNNEI. The CDR3 sequence is 11 residues long. The CDR3 region has the DNA TGTGCCAGCATAACCGGGACTGAAGCTTTCTTT. It is translated as CASITGTEAFF.

This clonotype has only a few counts. The chain carries TRBV6-1 and TRBJ2-6; D might be TRBD2 (6 bases). The germline V gene has CDR1 MNHNS and CDR2 SASEGT. The ends were cut back, 4 bases at V and 3 bases at J, with 10 bases in the middle. The CDR3 totals 15 residues. The CDR3 DNA sequence: TGTGCCAGCAGTGGACCGGAGGGTGGGGCCAACGTCCTGACTTTC. This sequence encodes CASSGPEGGANVLTF.

This clonotype was recorded a few times. The V call is TRBV10-2, the J call TRBJ1-5, with D possibly being TRBD1 (5 bases). The CDR3 is 14 residues long. Germline CDR1 and CDR2: WSHSY and SAAADI. The ends were cut back, 8 bases at V and 4 bases at J, with 15 bases in the middle. The CDR3 sequence: CASGSRVENQPQHF. The CDR3 DNA follows: TGCGCCAGCGGCTCCAGGGTTGAAAATCAGCCCCAGCATTTT.

V gene TRBV2 combines with J gene TRBJ2-1; D tentatively reads TRBD1 or TRBD2 (5 bases each). The V and J ends lost 7 bases and 5 bases respectively, with 15 bases between them. The CDR3 spans 14 residues. CDR1 and CDR2 from the germline V gene are SNHLY and FYNNEI. Written as DNA, the CDR3 is TGTGCCAGCACTCACCCGGGACGACACAATGAGCAGTTCTTC. It codes for CASTHPGRHNEQFF.

CDR3 DNA sequence: TGTGCCAGTAGTATAGTGAGGAGGTTAGGTGAAAAACTGTTTTTT. It yields the protein CASSIVRRLGEKLFF. This sequence joins TRBV19 and TRBJ1-4; no reliable D call. V lost 1 base and J 7 bases, leaving 13 bases between the germline ends. The CDR3 covers 15 residues. Looked up from germline, CDR1 is LNHDA and CDR2 is SQIVND (reference sequence).

The V and J genes are TRBV20-1 and TRBJ2-1; D gene unclear. The germline gives CDR1 DFQATT, CDR2 SNEGSKA (reference sequence). The CDR3 has 16 amino acids. V was clipped by 5 bases and J by 8 bases, with 25 bases between them. This CDR3 is CSASKDGATAFDEQFF. The CDR3 DNA follows: TGCAGTGCTTCTAAGGACGGAGCCACCGCTTTCGATGAGCAGTTCTTC.

The chain has TRBV20-1 and TRBJ1-2, with D possibly TRBD1 on 6 matching bases. CDR1 and CDR2 (germline): DFQATT, SNEGSKA (reference sequence). This CDR3 contains 13 residues. V lost 3 bases and J 3 bases, leaving 11 bases between the germline ends. CDR3 amino acids: CSASAGAHYGYTF. The CDR3 bases are TGCAGTGCTAGCGCAGGGGCTCACTATGGCTACACCTTC.

The genes are TRBV15 and TRBJ2-7; D unclear. The V gene lost 1 base and the J gene lost 4 bases, with 8 bases spanning the gap. In germline, CDR1 is LNHNV, CDR2 YYDKDF (reference sequence). The CDR3 contains 13 residues. CDR3 loop: CATSRGASYEQYF. The DNA of the CDR3 is TGTGCCACCAGCAGAGGTGCAAGTTACGAGCAGTACTTC.

The chain links TRBV6-1 to TRBJ2-7; no reliable D call. Trimming took 3 bases from V and 6 from J, leaving 12 bases between them. Per the germline V gene, CDR1 is MNHNS and CDR2 is SASEGT. The CDR3 contains 13 residues. The DNA of the CDR3 is TGTGCCAGCAGTGATCTGGGCAGTTCCGAGCAGTACTTC. Protein: CASSDLGSSEQYF.

The rearrangement uses TRBV25-1 and TRBJ1-2; weak D call: TRBD1 (5 bases). There are 13 residues in the CDR3. Trimming pared 9 bases from V and 4 bases from J, leaving 15 bases between. The germline gives CDR1 MGHDK, CDR2 SYGVNS. The CDR3 reads CASGWGGGYGYTF. CDR3 nucleotides: TGTGCCAGTGGATGGGGGGGTGGCTATGGCTACACCTTC.

This clonotype was seen only once. V usage is TRBV9 and J usage is TRBJ2-2; no definite D call. CDR1 and CDR2 (germline): SGDLS, YYNGEE. This CDR3 has 14 amino acids. V was shortened by 0 bases and J by 1 base, with 4 bases between the two germline ends. The CDR3 loop is CASSVAQNTGELFF. The CDR3 region has the DNA TGTGCCAGCAGCGTAGCACAGAACACCGGGGAGCTGTTTTTT.

This sequence joins TRBV5-1 and TRBJ1-1; no clear D gene. Germline CDR1 and CDR2: SGHRS and YFSETQ. CDR3 length: 14 amino acids. Trimming took 0 bases from V and 4 from J, leaving 10 bases between them. The CDR3 protein is CASSLGSSRTEAFF. The CDR3 coding sequence is TGCGCCAGCAGCTTGGGGTCAAGTCGCACTGAAGCTTTCTTT.

Note on this clonotype: One end of the junction does not line up with germline, which may come from a read error. J is TRBJ2-1 and V is TRBV7-7; D gene unclear. This CDR3 has 14 amino acids. Germline V lookup: CDR1 SSHAT, CDR2 FNYEAQ (reference sequence). CDR3 region: CASSLDVTTNEQFF. CDR3 DNA: TGTGCTAGCAGCTTAGACGTGACGACCAATGAGCAGTTCTTC.

This clonotype was detected only a few times. This chain links TRBV10-1 with TRBJ2-7; tentative D call: TRBD2 (5 bases). The V gene's germline CDR1 is WNHNN and CDR2 SYGVQD (reference sequence). The germline V and J ends were trimmed by 8 bases and 3 bases, with 11 bases remaining between them. The CDR3 totals 12 residues. The CDR3 loop is CASGDEGYEQYF. The CDR3 DNA reads as TGCGCCAGCGGGGATGAGGGCTACGAGCAGTACTTC.

The chain carries TRBV9 and TRBJ1-2; D ambiguous. Trimming left V 0 bases short and J 5 bases short, with 11 bases between. CDR1 is SGDLS, CDR2 YYNGEE, per germline. The CDR3 totals 14 residues. The CDR3 nucleotides are TGTGCCAGCAGCGTAGAACGGGCCGGATATGGCTACACCTTC. It encodes CASSVERAGYGYTF.

About this clonotype: A junction end diverges from the germline sequence, so it may reflect a read error. The chain has TRBV2 and TRBJ2-6, with D perhaps TRBD1 or TRBD2 (5 bases each). Germline V gives CDR1 SNHLY, CDR2 FYNNEI. CDR3 length: 16 residues. CDR3 nucleotide sequence: TGTGCCAGCACCTGGGACGGCCGCTCTGGGGCCGACGTCCTGACTTTC. Protein: CASTWDGRSGADVLTF.

CDR3 sequence: CASSYVNNQPQHF. The DNA of the CDR3 is TGTGCCAGCAGTTACGTCAACAATCAGCCCCAGCATTTT. The V and J genes are TRBV6-6 and TRBJ1-5; D gene ambiguous. The CDR3 is 13 residues long. V lost 2 bases to trimming and J lost 3 bases, with 5 bases between them. Germline CDR1 and CDR2: MNHNY and SVGAGI (reference sequence).

This clonotype occurred a few times. V is TRBV6-1 and J is TRBJ2-3, with D hard to call. The ends were cut back, 6 bases at V and 6 bases at J, with 13 bases in the middle. CDR1 MNHNS and CDR2 SASEGT come from the germline V gene. This CDR3 is 13 amino acids long. The DNA of the CDR3 is TGTGCCAGCAGATTCATGGGTGCGGATACGCAGTATTTT. Translated, it gives CASRFMGADTQYF.

The table lists this clonotype with a few counts. V gene TRBV6-5 combines with J gene TRBJ2-7; 12 bases are a match to TRBD1. The CDR3 has 14 amino acids. CDR1 and CDR2 (germline): MNHEY, SVGAGI. Germline trimming cut 8 bases from V and 4 bases from J; bases unmatched to any gene: 6. CDR3 nucleotide sequence: TGTGCCAGCGGACCGGGACAGGGGGCTTACGAGCAGTACTTC. Residues: CASGPGQGAYEQYF.

The gene calls are TRBV2 and TRBJ2-3; no clear D gene. This CDR3 has 13 residues. Germline CDR1 SNHLY, CDR2 FYNNEI. The V and J ends lost 8 bases and 2 bases respectively, with 11 bases between them. Here the CDR3 DNA reads TGTGCCAGCCACCGTCGTCCCACAGATACGCAGTATTTT. Amino acid sequence: CASHRRPTDTQYF.